These 20 T cell receptor beta chains share one sample of origin, sequenced in a study of T cells expressing NK-cell markers. TCRdb reprocessed the 5' RACE reads and stores each CDR3 protein as one record, lacking DNA. Its listing shows more than 400,000 distinct CDR3 sequences. The sequenced sample consisted of blood T cells: a sorted CD56 or NKG2C T cell subset, CD4+ or CD8+ T cells, or bulk PBMC T cells (not recorded which). The receptors here all came from a woman aged 18 to 75 in good health.

This chain links TRBV7-9 with TRBJ2-2. The length of the CDR3 is 13 residues. Germline CDR1 and CDR2: SEHNR and FQNEAQ (reference sequence). The CDR3 is CASMWLNTGELFF.

The chain is built from TRBV5-1 and TRBJ2-5; TCRdb's D call, TRBD1, is unchecked because there is no DNA. Germline CDR1 and CDR2: SGHRS and YFSETQ. The CDR3 sequence is 16 residues long. This CDR3 reads CASSSGPETGEETQYF.

V is TRBV11-2 and J is TRBJ1-4; the TRBD1 assignment by TCRdb is unverifiable without DNA. Per germline, CDR1 SGHAT and CDR2 FQNNGV. The CDR3 has 13 amino acids. CDR3 loop: CASSFGQGEKLFF.

The chain joins TRBV5-6 to TRBJ1-4; TCRdb outputs TRBD1, but without DNA this stays unchecked. Per germline, CDR1 SGHDT and CDR2 YYEEEE. The CDR3 loop spans 15 amino acids. CDR3 sequence reads: CASSHRGQSNEKLFF.

The genes are TRBV5-5 and TRBJ1-5. Germline CDR1 SGHKS, CDR2 YYEKEE (reference sequence). The CDR3 length is 16 residues. CDR3 loop: CASSYQLGVGYQPQHF.

The J gene is TRBJ2-7, the V gene TRBV29-1; TCRdb names TRBD1, which stays unverified in the absence of DNA. This CDR3 comprises 12 residues. The germline V gene has CDR1 SQVTM and CDR2 ANQGSEA. CDR3 in amino acids: CSVTPGGYEQYF.

CDR3 loop: CASSYSVGGPQYF. V and J are TRBV6-5 and TRBJ2-5; checking the TCRdb D call of TRBD1 is not possible without DNA. This CDR3 spans 13 amino acids. The germline gives CDR1 MNHEY, CDR2 SVGAGI.

The rearrangement joins TRBV18 to TRBJ1-1; TCRdb indicates TRBD1, and absent DNA this call remains unverified. This CDR3 has 15 residues. CDR1 is KGHSH, CDR2 LQKENI, per germline. The CDR3 reads CASSPGPDRATEAFF.

The genes are TRBV20-1 and TRBJ2-3; TCRdb's assignment of TRBD2 cannot be checked, as there is no DNA. CDR3 length: 17 amino acids. Per the germline V gene, CDR1 is DFQATT and CDR2 is SNEGSKA (reference sequence). The CDR3 sequence: CSARTPKAGREADTQYF.

The rearrangement uses TRBV7-2 and TRBJ1-5. The CDR3 totals 13 residues. Germline V gives CDR1 SGHTA, CDR2 FQGNSA. The CDR3 sequence: CASSLEPRQPQHF.

The rearrangement uses TRBV29-1 and TRBJ2-1; TCRdb outputs TRBD2, but without DNA this stays unchecked. From germline, CDR1 is SQVTM and CDR2 ANQGSEA. The CDR3 loop spans 15 amino acids. The CDR3 region is CSSRRDLNPYNEQFF.

The chain is built from TRBV29-1 and TRBJ1-4. Germline values: CDR1 SQVTM, CDR2 ANQGSEA. This CDR3 region has 13 residues. The CDR3 region is CSVRGATNEKLFF.

V usage is TRBV29-1 and J usage is TRBJ2-1; without DNA, the TCRdb call of TRBD1 cannot be checked. The CDR3 runs 14 residues. Germline V gene lookup returns CDR1 SQVTM and CDR2 ANQGSEA. The CDR3 protein is CSVRIARSYNEQFF.

This chain connects TRBV18 to TRBJ2-1. In germline, CDR1 is KGHSH, CDR2 LQKENI. This CDR3 contains 16 residues. The CDR3 sequence is CASSTTGGDTYNEQFF.

The V call is TRBV20-1, the J call TRBJ1-2. This CDR3 contains 13 residues. Germline CDR1 DFQATT, CDR2 SNEGSKA (reference sequence). The CDR3 loop reads CSARSGSNYGYTF.

The rearrangement uses TRBV19 and TRBJ1-2. The CDR3 consists of 14 residues. Germline CDR1 is LNHDA and CDR2 is SQIVND (reference sequence). This chain's CDR3 is CASSIDTFNYGYTF.

The genes are TRBV25-1 and TRBJ2-5; the TRBD1 assignment by TCRdb is unverifiable without DNA. The CDR3 totals 15 residues. The germline CDR1 and CDR2 sequences are MGHDK and SYGVNS. CDR3 region: CASSGPPAQRWTQYF. Variable domain in full (rest from reference TRBV25-1 and TRBJ2-5): EADIYQTPRYLVIGTGKKITLECSQTMGHDKMYWYQQDPGMELHLIHYSYGVNSTEKGDLSSESTVSRIRTEHFPLTLESARPSHTSQYLCASSGPPAQRWTQYFGPGTRLLVL.

The chain has TRBV20-1 and TRBJ2-3; the TCRdb call, TRBD1, lacks DNA for checking. CDR1 and CDR2 (germline): DFQATT, SNEGSKA (reference sequence). The CDR3 is 13 residues long. The CDR3 sequence is CSGRMGVTDTQYF.

This chain links TRBV2 with TRBJ2-5. CDR1 is SNHLY and CDR2 is FYNNEI in the germline V gene. The CDR3 is 13 amino acids. CDR3 protein: CAERGRGQETQYF. The full variable domain, its missing parts supplied by reference TRBV2 and TRBJ2-5, is EPEVTQTPSHQVTQMGQEVILRCVPISNHLYFYWYRQILGQKVEFLVSFYNNEISEKSEIFDDQFSVERPDGSNFTLKIRSTKLEDSAMYFCAERGRGQETQYFGPGTRLLVL.

CDR3 region: CASSDYRGLNQPQHF. The chain has TRBV6-1 and TRBJ1-5; TCRdb picks TRBD1, but there is no DNA to check that call. The CDR3 length is 15 residues. In germline, CDR1 is MNHNS, CDR2 SASEGT.